A single T cell receptor (beta chain) is shown here with its context. Its matching antigen is unknown. Sequenced material consisted of expressed TCRB transcripts (all of the isolated RNA was reverse transcribed). Generated by immunoSEQ multiplex PCR, the TCRdb table keeps only in-frame clones and is missing some. This table has nearly 250,000 clones, approximately 14% appearing once. CD4+ naive, central memory, regulatory and stem cell-like memory cells were sorted via CD45RO/CCR7/CD25/CD127/CD95/CD27. The sample originates from a study of beta chain features in type 1 diabetes. Study findings and constraints: Fewer junction insertions and more nucleotide deletions appeared in type 1 diabetes patients. Shorter TCRB CDR3s, moderately but significantly so, marked every one of the four CD4+ subsets in Type 1 diabetes patients.

The CDR3 length is 12 residues. With 0 bases removed from V and 9 bases from J, the gap between germline ends came to 10 bases. Germline CDR1 SGHRS, CDR2 YFSETQ. This sequence was found in a woman aged 40-49 years in good health. The chain links TRBV5-1 to TRBJ2-7, with D maybe TRBD1 (5 bases). Sequencing input: naive CD4+ T cells from blood. The CDR3 region is CASSLEGIPQYF. The CDR3 DNA follows: TGCGCCAGCAGCTTGGAGGGGATCCCGCAGTACTTC.